This entry lists 28 T cell receptor beta chains sequenced from one sample in a study of cytomegalovirus exposure and HLA in healthy donors. Primers for the PCR totalled 60 Vbeta and 13 Jbeta. Assay used: immunoSEQ multiplex PCR; TCRdb lists only in-frame clones, some missing. The sample comprises about 77,000 clones, 75% to 85% of which are singletons, and roughly 3.5% rests with the top ten. Sequencing used PBMCs. The source is a man between 40 and 49 years old in good health and CMV-seronegative.

V is TRBV28 and J is TRBJ1-2; TRBD1 agrees at 7 bases. Germline V gives CDR1 MDHEN, CDR2 SYDVKM. The V and J ends lost 1 base and 6 bases, in that order; junction bases with no gene match: 5. This CDR3 contains 14 residues. Here the CDR3 reads CASSLFDRVDGYTF. As DNA, the CDR3 is TGTGCCAGCAGTTTATTCGACAGGGTAGATGGCTACACCTTC.

This chain uses TRBV4-1 with TRBJ2-3; 9 bases align to TRBD1. The CDR3 runs to 15 residues. Germline CDR1 is MGHRA and CDR2 is YSYEKL. V lost 5 bases and J lost 5; bases outside the gene matches: 8. The CDR3 DNA reads as TGCGCCAGCAGCATCCGGGACAGGGTCATAGATACGCAGTATTTT. It encodes CASSIRDRVIDTQYF.

About this clone: Distinct nucleotide sequences in the sample also encode this CDR3. The J gene is TRBJ2-7, the V gene TRBV18; D gene ambiguous. This CDR3 comprises 13 residues. Germline V gene sequence: CDR1 KGHSH, CDR2 LQKENI. Between the trimmed V and J ends, which lost 3 bases and 0 bases, there was a span of 6 bases. The CDR3 region is CASSPPSSYEQYF. DNA of the CDR3: TGTGCCAGCTCACCGCCCAGCTCCTACGAGCAGTACTTC.

This chain connects TRBV15 to TRBJ1-2; 7 positions agree with TRBD1. Losses at the gene ends were 4 bases for V and 6 bases for J; bases not matched to a gene: 8. The germline CDR1 and CDR2 sequences are LNHNV and YYDKDF (reference sequence). The CDR3 sequence is 14 residues long. CDR3 DNA: TGTGCCACCAGCACCGGAGAGGGGGCGAATGGCTACACCTTC. Amino acid sequence: CATSTGEGANGYTF. The full variable domain, completed using reference TRBV15 and TRBJ1-2, is DAMVIQNPRYQVTQFGKPVTLSCSQTLNHNVMYWYQQKSSQAPKLLFHYYDKDFNNEADTPDNFQSRRPNTSFCFLDIRSPGLGDTAMYLCATSTGEGANGYTFGSGTRLTVV.

J is TRBJ2-5 and V is TRBV5-1; possibly TRBD1 for D (7 bases). TRBJ2-7 explains the end of the DNA better; the J call may be wrong. CDR3 length equals 15 residues. CDR1 SGHRS and CDR2 YFSETQ come from the germline V gene. The CDR3 reads CASRAGQFNSYEQYF. As DNA, the CDR3 is TGCGCCAGCAGGGCGGGACAGTTCAACTCCTACGAGCAGTACTTC.

This rearrangement joins TRBV19 to TRBJ2-1; 7 bases line up with TRBD1. Per germline, CDR1 LNHDA and CDR2 SQIVND (reference sequence). This CDR3 comprises 17 residues. The junction had 10 bases not matched to a gene; V was cut back by 5 bases and J by 0 bases. The CDR3 here is CASSRQTGVGSYNEQFF. The CDR3 DNA is TGTGCCAGTAGTCGCCAAACAGGGGTGGGCTCCTACAATGAGCAGTTCTTC.

The chain carries TRBV23-1 and TRBJ1-6; the D gene is possibly TRBD1 (5 bases). TRBV23-1 is an ORF; its function is uncertain. The CDR3 runs 20 residues. Between the trimmed V and J ends, which lost 0 bases and 2 bases, there was a span of 20 bases. CDR3 DNA: TGCGCCAGCAGTCAATCTGCGCGACAGACCTTTTCCCCCTATAATTCACCCCTCCACTTT. Its translation: CASSQSARQTFSPYNSPLHF.

The genes are TRBV5-1 and TRBJ1-2, with TRBD1 matching 8 bases. This CDR3 is built from 14 residues. J gave up 8 bases and V 4 bases, and 10 bases lay outside the gene matches. The germline V gene has CDR1 SGHRS and CDR2 YFSETQ. DNA for the CDR3: TGCGCCAGCAGCAAAATGGACAGGGTGAAAGGCTACACCTTC. It yields the protein CASSKMDRVKGYTF.

The chain is built from TRBV4-3 and TRBJ1-1; TRBD1 might be the D (6 bases). The CDR3 is 16 residues long. Trimming pared 3 bases from V and 4 bases from J, leaving 18 bases between. Germline CDR1 LGHNA, CDR2 YSLEER. DNA of the CDR3: TGCGCCAGCAGCCAGATTATACAGGGCTCGGGCACTGAAGCTTTCTTT. This codes for CASSQIIQGSGTEAFF.

This chain uses TRBV5-1 with TRBJ2-3; 9 bases map to TRBD2. V was clipped by 1 base and J by 2 bases; unmatched bases: 11. Germline lookup yields CDR1 SGHRS and CDR2 YFSETQ. The CDR3 spans 18 residues. The CDR3 is CASSLSRMAGGATDTQYF. The CDR3 DNA reads as TGCGCCAGCAGCTTGTCGAGGATGGCGGGGGGGGCCACAGATACGCAGTATTTT.

The rearrangement joins TRBV19 to TRBJ2-5; unclear D gene. The germline V gene has CDR1 LNHDA and CDR2 SQIVND (reference sequence). This CDR3 spans 13 amino acids. The V end was cut by 4 bases, the J end by 1 base, with 7 bases between. CDR3 DNA sequence: TGTGCCAGTAGTAGGAGTGCCCAAGAGACCCAGTACTTC. Translating gives CASSRSAQETQYF.

The V call is TRBV7-9, the J call TRBJ2-5; TRBD1 matches at 8 bases. The J call may be wrong; the DNA end is better matched by TRBJ2-7. The CDR3 is 15 amino acids. Per germline, CDR1 SEHNR and CDR2 FQNEAQ (reference sequence). The CDR3 DNA reads as TGTGCCAGCAGCTTCGCAGGGGGCGATTCTTCCGAGCAGTACTTC. Encoded protein: CASSFAGGDSSEQYF.

This rearrangement joins TRBV28 to TRBJ2-6; D ambiguous. This CDR3 contains 16 residues. V was cut by 3 bases and J by 0 bases, with 9 bases left in between. The germline CDR1 and CDR2 sequences are MDHEN and SYDVKM. The CDR3 DNA reads as TGTGCCAGCAGTTTCCCTCCCCGCTCTGGGGCCAACGTCCTGACTTTC. This sequence encodes CASSFPPRSGANVLTF.

The chain uses TRBV11-3 and TRBJ2-1, with D possibly TRBD1 on 6 matching bases. The CDR3 is 12 amino acids. V lost 5 bases and J lost 10, with 12 bases in between. CDR1 SGHNT and CDR2 YENEEA come from the germline V gene. The CDR3 nucleotides read TGTGCCAGCAGCCTACAGGGTAGGGAGCAGTTCTTC. It encodes CASSLQGREQFF.

This clone was recorded a few times. The V call is TRBV6-4, the J call TRBJ2-2, with TRBD2 matching over 7 bases. Looked up from germline, CDR1 is MRHNA and CDR2 is SNTAGT. This CDR3 is built from 13 residues. Trimming removed 4 bases from V and 4 bases from J; junction bases left unmatched: 0. CDR3 loop: CASSGTSTGELFF. CDR3 bases: TGTGCCAGCAGTGGGACTAGCACCGGGGAGCTGTTTTTT.

This chain links TRBV6-5 with TRBJ1-5; 8 nucleotides line up with TRBD1. This CDR3 contains 15 residues. Losses at the gene ends were 5 bases for V and 1 base for J; bases not matched to a gene: 4. In germline, CDR1 is MNHEY, CDR2 SVGAGI. The CDR3 loop reads CASSKTGGSNQPQHF. The CDR3, as DNA: TGTGCCAGCAGTAAAACAGGGGGGAGCAATCAGCCCCAGCATTTT.

The chain's CDR3 is CASSFTVVWSNQPQHF. DNA for the CDR3: TGTGCCAGCAGCTTCACAGTCGTTTGGAGCAATCAGCCCCAGCATTTT. The rearrangement uses TRBV5-5 and TRBJ1-5, with unresolved D. The V end was cut by 2 bases, the J end by 1 base, with 13 bases between. The CDR3 consists of 16 residues. Germline assignment: CDR1 SGHKS and CDR2 YYEKEE (reference sequence).

On this clone itself: The junction differs from germline at one of its ends, possibly a read error. The rearrangement links TRBV6-6 to TRBJ1-6; tentatively, D is TRBD1 (6 bases). Germline assignment: CDR1 MNHNY and CDR2 SVGAGI (reference sequence). The CDR3 contains 12 residues. The CDR3 spells CATSQGWPPPHF. CDR3 DNA sequence: TGTGCCACCTCTCAGGGGTGGCCACCCCCCCACTTT.

This clone was seen just once. The CDR3 protein is CASSELIEAFF. DNA of the CDR3: TGTGCCAGCAGTGAACTTATTGAAGCTTTCTTT. The V call is TRBV2, the J call TRBJ1-1, with D hard to call. V was cut by 2 bases and J by 7 bases, with 5 bases left in between. This CDR3 has 11 amino acids. Germline V gene data show CDR1 as SNHLY and CDR2 as FYNNEI.

This clone occurred a few times. The chain couples TRBV4-2 to TRBJ1-2; 7 bases are a match to TRBD1. With 0 bases clipped from V and 4 bases from J, the junction kept 5 bases outside the gene matches. Germline V lookup: CDR1 LGHNA, CDR2 YNFKEQ. The CDR3 has 15 amino acids. CDR3 sequence reads: CASSQDRGQTYGYTF. CDR3 nucleotides: TGTGCCAGCAGCCAAGATCGGGGACAGACCTATGGCTACACCTTC.

There are a few counts of this clone. The chain links TRBV9 to TRBJ2-2, with 9 bases that match TRBD1. The length of the CDR3 is 18 residues. Trimming removed 0 bases from V and 0 bases from J; junction bases left unmatched: 6. Germline CDR1 is SGDLS and CDR2 is YYNGEE. In nucleotides, the CDR3 is TGTGCCAGCAGCGTAGACGGACAGGGGTTCGCGAACACCGGGGAGCTGTTTTTT. Amino acid sequence: CASSVDGQGFANTGELFF.

The V call is TRBV7-9, the J call TRBJ1-3; TRBD1 matches 7 bases. The length of the CDR3 is 15 residues. The V gene's germline CDR1 is SEHNR and CDR2 FQNEAQ (reference sequence). With V trimmed by 0 bases and J by 4 bases, 3 bases remained unmatched. For the CDR3, the DNA is TGTGCCAGCAGCTTAGCGAGGACAGGAGGAAACACCATATATTTT. Its translation is CASSLARTGGNTIYF. Variable domain in full (rest from reference TRBV7-9 and TRBJ1-3): DTGVSQNPRHKITKRGQNVTFRCDPISEHNRLYWYRQTLGQGPEFLTYFQNEAQLEKSRLLSDRFSAERPKGSFSTLEIQRTEQGDSAMYLCASSLARTGGNTIYFGEGSWLTVV.

The chain links TRBV6-4 to TRBJ2-3; the D gene is possibly TRBD2 (5 bases). This CDR3 has 14 amino acids. Per germline, CDR1 MRHNA and CDR2 SNTAGT. Trimming removed 8 bases at V and 0 bases at J, with 12 bases between. CDR3 sequence (DNA): TGTGCCAGCTCCGCGACTACTAGCACAGATACGCAGTATTTT. Translated, it gives CASSATTSTDTQYF.

The V gene is TRBV28, the J gene TRBJ1-1; D uncertain. Germline V lookup: CDR1 MDHEN, CDR2 SYDVKM. The CDR3 sequence is 14 residues long. The V end was cut by 4 bases, the J end by 10 bases, with 19 bases between. In DNA, the CDR3 is TGTGCCAGCAGTTCCCCGTTGCCTACGGGGAGAGCTTTCTTT. Translated: CASSSPLPTGRAFF.

This rearrangement joins TRBV11-3 to TRBJ2-5; TRBD1 is a possible D gene (6 bases). The DNA end is more similar to TRBJ2-7, so the J call may be wrong. The germline V gene encodes CDR1 SGHNT and CDR2 YENEEA. CDR3 length equals 14 residues. CDR3 residues: CASSPGDNFYEQYF. CDR3 sequence (DNA): TGTGCCAGCAGCCCAGGGGACAACTTCTACGAGCAGTACTTC.

This clone is a singleton in its sample. The genes are TRBV30 and TRBJ1-5; D gene ambiguous. The V and J ends lost 0 bases and 0 bases respectively, with 12 bases between them. Germline V CDR1 and CDR2: GTSNPN, SVGIG (reference sequence). CDR3 length equals 16 residues. CDR3 sequence (DNA): TGTGCCTGGAGTGTAAGAGGGATCCTTAGCAATCAGCCCCAGCATTTT. Translating gives CAWSVRGILSNQPQHF.

The CDR3 sequence is CASSFVSVNTEAFF. DNA for the CDR3: TGCGCCAGCAGCTTCGTTTCGGTGAACACTGAAGCTTTCTTT. The V call is TRBV5-1, the J call TRBJ1-1; D call uncertain. The ends were cut back, 2 bases at V and 0 bases at J, with 8 bases in the middle. The CDR3 runs to 14 residues. Per the germline V gene, CDR1 is SGHRS and CDR2 is YFSETQ. Together with reference TRBV5-1 and TRBJ1-1, the CDR3 gives the full variable domain: KAGVTQTPRYLIKTRGQQVTLSCSPISGHRSVSWYQQTPGQGLQFLFEYFSETQRNKGNFPGRFSGRQFSNSRSEMNVSTLELGDSALYLCASSFVSVNTEAFFGQGTRLTVV.

The chain employs TRBV4-1 and TRBJ1-6; 8 bases are a match to TRBD1. Germline values: CDR1 MGHRA, CDR2 YSYEKL. V dropped 4 bases and J dropped 8; count of bases not matched to a gene: 10. This CDR3 has 16 amino acids. This CDR3 is CASSPYLDRADSPLHF. The CDR3, as DNA: TGCGCCAGCAGCCCCTACTTGGACAGGGCGGATTCACCCCTCCACTTT.